This T cell receptor (beta chain) comes out of a study of patients and donors after allogeneic stem cell transplantation. Per germline, CDR1 SGHTA and CDR2 FQGNSA. This CDR3 comprises 13 residues. V lost 2 bases and J 0 bases, leaving 5 bases between the germline ends. In TCRdb, the RT-PCR reads were re-called with MiXCR into one record per CDR3 protein. The table lists roughly 41,000 distinct CDR3 sequences, roughly 29% of them singletons. The chain carries TRBV7-2 and TRBJ2-7, with D hard to call. The source of this sequence is a human donor who was either an allogeneic HSCT recipient or a stem cell or donor lymphocyte infusion donor (not recorded which). It is not recorded whose cells these are; they may come from a transplant donor. Source material: blood, either unsorted or a sorted T cell fraction (not recorded which). CDR3 nucleotide sequence: TGTGCCAGCAGCTTATCCCCCTCCTACGAGCAGTACTTC. Residues: CASSLSPSYEQYF.